The rows below give T cell receptor beta chains drawn from one sample of a study of cytomegalovirus exposure and HLA in healthy donors. Sequenced by immunoSEQ multiplex PCR; TCRdb stores in-frame clones only, minus some. Of just over 150,000 clones listed, 86% were seen once; the top ten hold under 2%. The material sequenced was PBMCs. These receptors came from a woman between 18 and 29 years old in good health and CMV-seronegative. CDR3s include the opening cysteine and the closing phenylalanine or tryptophan. D genes are given only for firm matches. Size tells how often a clone was seen (once, few, many) or the class of an expanded clone, and some rows leave it out.

V gene	clone size	J gene	D gene	CDR3 DNA	CDR3 protein
TRBV7-8	.	TRBJ2-1	TRBD1	TGTGCCAGCAGCCCGAGGGGACAGGACTACAATGAGCAGTTCTTC	CASSPRGQDYNEQFF
TRBV5-1	.	TRBJ2-7	.	TGCGCCAGCAGCAGGAGCCCCTCGACAGCTTCCTACGAGCAGTACTTC	CASSRSPSTASYEQYF
TRBV6-5	.	TRBJ2-3	.	TGTGCCAGCAGTTACCGCTGGGGGGGCACAGATACGCAGTATTTT	CASSYRWGGTDTQYF
TRBV27	once	TRBJ2-7	TRBD1	TGTGCCAGCAGTCCACGGGCAGGGGGCTTTTACGAGCAGTACTTC	CASSPRAGGFYEQYF
TRBV5-1	few	TRBJ2-5	.	TGCGCCAGCAGCTTGGAGGGGATAGAGACCCAGTACTTC	CASSLEGIETQYF
TRBV7-9	.	TRBJ1-1	TRBD1	TGTGCCAGCAGCTTCCAGGGGGCGATGAACACTGAAGCTTTCTTT	CASSFQGAMNTEAFF
TRBV29-1	.	TRBJ1-2	TRBD1	TGCAGCGTTGAGGTGACAGGGCTCTATGGCTACACCTTC	CSVEVTGLYGYTF
TRBV2	once	TRBJ2-5	.	TGTGCCAGCAGTCGGTGGGGCAGAACCCAAGAGACCCAGTACTTC	CASSRWGRTQETQYF
TRBV10-1	.	TRBJ1-5	.	TGCGCCAGAATCGGGGGAGTGGTATGGCGGTCGATTCAGCCCCAGCATTTT	CARIGGVVWRSIQPQHF
TRBV6-5	.	TRBJ1-1	.	TGTGCCAGCAGTTCCCGCCCGGGGACTGAAGCTTTCTTT	CASSSRPGTEAFF
TRBV10-3	few	TRBJ2-7	TRBD1	TGTGCCATCAGTGATCGGGGACAGAGCTCCTACGAGCAGTACTTC	CAISDRGQSSYEQYF
TRBV28	.	TRBJ1-1	.	TGTGCCAGCAGCCCGCAAACAGGGAACACTGAAGCTTTCTTT	CASSPQTGNTEAFF
TRBV4-1	.	TRBJ2-2	TRBD2	TGCGCCAGCAGCCGAGCATCTAGCGGCTCAATAGCGGGATATACCGGGGAGCTGTTTTTT	CASSRASSGSIAGYTGELFF
TRBV5-1	once	TRBJ2-7	TRBD2	TGCGCCAGCAGCAGCGGGGAAAAGGGCCACGAGCAGTACTTC	CASSSGEKGHEQYF
TRBV6-6	once	TRBJ2-3	.	TGTGCCAGCAGAAGGAGAGATACGCAGTATTTT	CASRRRDTQYF
TRBV15	.	TRBJ1-5	.	TGTGCCACCGCAGGACAGTATAGCAATCAGCCCCAGCATTTT	CATAGQYSNQPQHF
TRBV10-3	.	TRBJ2-5	.	TGTGCCATCAGGCCTTCTACAGAGGGCAGGGAGACCCAGTACTTC	CAIRPSTEGRETQYF
TRBV5-6	.	TRBJ1-2	.	TGTGCCAGCAGCTCCACAGGGTCGGGCGGCTACACCTTC	CASSSTGSGGYTF
TRBV4-1	few	TRBJ1-4	.	TGCGCCAGCAGCCAAGTGGCCGCCCGGGGGAATGAAAAACTGTTTTTT	CASSQVAARGNEKLFF
TRBV15	.	TRBJ1-6	TRBD1	TGTGCCACCAGCAGAGATAAGGGGGCGGGTGGGTTTAATTCACCCCTCCACTTT	CATSRDKGAGGFNSPLHF
TRBV7-9	.	TRBJ2-7	.	TGTGCCAGCAGCTTACAGGGGTACGAGCAGTACTTC	CASSLQGYEQYF
TRBV2	.	TRBJ1-5	TRBD1	TGTGCCAGCAGTGGACAGGGTAATCAGCCCCAGCATTTT	CASSGQGNQPQHF